This TCR beta chain came from a study of cytomegalovirus exposure and HLA in healthy donors. Whole-study findings and limits: It was taken for granted in presence/absence analyses that sequencing depth across donors was roughly uniform. Sequencing likely produced, as an artifact, a cluster of highly shared sequence variants. A later look showed TCR association rates differing by HLA locus, highest for DRB1 and lowest for HLA-C.

PCR amplification relied on 60 Vbeta primers (plus 13 Jbeta primers). Original processing methods: Roughly 11 million of the roughly 80 million unique TCR beta chains counted in a later analysis were shared. TCRdb keeps only in-frame clones here, not all; method: immunoSEQ multiplex PCR. The V and J calls and clone size come from that table; D and trimming were worked out from the DNA. The sample lists some 190,000 clones, around three quarters occurring once. A word on this clone: The antigen remains unidentified. The junction departs from germline at one end; a sequencing error may be responsible.

This CDR3 is built from 13 residues. Germline V gives CDR1 MNHNS, CDR2 SASEGT. The sample comprised PBMCs. J is TRBJ1-5 and V is TRBV6-1, with TRBD1 matching 7 bases. The TCR sequence derives from a woman younger than 45 in good health and CMV-seronegative. CDR3 loop: CASSEPLQGTAGF. CDR3 in DNA: TGTGCCAGCAGTGAACCCCTACAGGGGACCGCCGGATTT.